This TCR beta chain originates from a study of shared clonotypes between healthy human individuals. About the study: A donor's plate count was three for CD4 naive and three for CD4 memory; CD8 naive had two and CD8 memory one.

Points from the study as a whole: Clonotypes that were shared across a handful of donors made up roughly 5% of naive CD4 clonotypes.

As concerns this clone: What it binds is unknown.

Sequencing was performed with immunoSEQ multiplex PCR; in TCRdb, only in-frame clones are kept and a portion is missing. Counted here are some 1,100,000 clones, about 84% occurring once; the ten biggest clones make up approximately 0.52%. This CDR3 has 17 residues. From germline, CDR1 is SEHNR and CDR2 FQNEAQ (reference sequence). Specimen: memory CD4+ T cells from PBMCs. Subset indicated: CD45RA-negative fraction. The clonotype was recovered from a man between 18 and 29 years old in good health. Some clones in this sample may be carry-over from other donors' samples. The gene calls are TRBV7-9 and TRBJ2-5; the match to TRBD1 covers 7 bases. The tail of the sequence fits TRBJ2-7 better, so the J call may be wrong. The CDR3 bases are TGTGCCAGCAGCTCCCGATGGACAGGACAACGCTCCTACGAGCAGTACTTC. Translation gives CASSSRWTGQRSYEQYF.